This T cell receptor beta chain came from a study of blood T cell repertoires in COVID-19. The germline CDR1 and CDR2 sequences are SGHRS and YFSETQ. V lost 5 bases, J lost 1 base, and 13 bases lay in between. The CDR3 is made up of 15 amino acids. Followed over time, Seattle patients had been enrolled while infection was active. Original data processing: Nucleated cell number was recorded as an estimate derived from reference gene primer amplification. This table comes from immunoSEQ multiplex PCR, and its TCRdb copy is limited to in-frame clones, with some not included. The V and J calls and clone size are taken from that table; D and trimming were inferred from the DNA. Of roughly 260,000 clones in the sample, around 90% are singletons; the top ten hold around 2.5%.

The source material was peripheral blood. The V call is TRBV5-1, the J call TRBJ1-3; weak D call: TRBD1 (6 bases). The TCR comes from a person between 18 and 30 years old with COVID-19, enrolled during active disease. CDR3 sequence: CASRPDQGSGNTIYF. The CDR3 DNA follows: TGCGCCAGCAGGCCAGACCAGGGGTCTGGAAACACCATATATTTT.